What follows are 5 T cell receptor beta chains derived from one specimen sequenced in a study of Graves' ophthalmopathy and Graves' hyperthyroidism. RNA transcripts were the template, and TCR beta CDR3 regions were amplified from them. The first-round RT-PCR employed HTBI primers together with the Qiagen OneStep RT-PCR kit. A multiplex PCR was then performed as the second round. TCRdb called the multiplex PCR reads again in MiXCR, with one record for every CDR3 protein. This table has approximately 37,000 distinct CDR3 sequences, 40% to 65% appearing once. Material: peripheral blood. These receptors were obtained from an adult man with Graves' ophthalmopathy.

The V call is TRBV29-1, the J call TRBJ2-7, with a tentative D call TRBD1 (6 bases). The CDR3 runs to 12 residues. V dropped 7 bases and J dropped 2 bases, with 12 bases sitting between them. The germline gives CDR1 SQVTM, CDR2 ANQGSEA. CDR3 loop: CSATGITYEQYV. As DNA, the CDR3 is TGCAGCGCTACAGGGATCACCTACGAGCAGTACGTC.

The chain has TRBV15 and TRBJ1-5, with D unresolved. V was clipped by 0 bases and J by 7 bases, with 4 bases between them. The germline V gene encodes CDR1 LNHNV and CDR2 YYDKDF (reference sequence). The CDR3 totals 12 residues. The CDR3 DNA is TGTGCCACCAGCAGAGATCGCCAGCCCCAGCATTTT. Translating gives CATSRDRQPQHF.

This clonotype was recorded only once. Sequence at one end of the junction differs from germline and may be a read error. The chain couples TRBV19 to TRBJ1-5; possibly TRBD1 for D (5 bases). The germline gives CDR1 LNHDA, CDR2 SQIVND (reference sequence). The CDR3 spans 17 residues. The CDR3 reads CASSNRRTLYSYQPQHF. CDR3 coding DNA: TGTGCCAGCTCTAACCGGAGGACACTATATAGCTATCAGCCCCAGCATTTT.

As concerns this clonotype: This may stem from a read error, because a much larger clone lies one nucleotide away. The CDR3 sequence: CVSSQDTSRGTQYF. CDR3 sequence (DNA): TGTGTCAGCAGCCAAGATACTAGTAGGGGTACGCAGTATTTT. The chain uses TRBV3-1 and TRBJ2-3; tentatively, D is TRBD1 or TRBD2 (5 bases each). The CDR3 extends over 14 amino acids. Germline CDR1 is LGHDT and CDR2 is YNNKEL (reference sequence).

The chain employs TRBV20-1 and TRBJ2-7; 9 positions agree with TRBD1. The CDR3 is made up of 14 amino acids. With V trimmed by 3 bases and J by 2 bases, 5 bases remained unmatched. Germline CDR1 reads DFQATT; CDR2 reads SNEGSKA (reference sequence). CDR3: CSARTGTGTYEQYF. CDR3 coding DNA: TGCAGTGCTAGGACCGGGACAGGGACCTACGAGCAGTACTTC.